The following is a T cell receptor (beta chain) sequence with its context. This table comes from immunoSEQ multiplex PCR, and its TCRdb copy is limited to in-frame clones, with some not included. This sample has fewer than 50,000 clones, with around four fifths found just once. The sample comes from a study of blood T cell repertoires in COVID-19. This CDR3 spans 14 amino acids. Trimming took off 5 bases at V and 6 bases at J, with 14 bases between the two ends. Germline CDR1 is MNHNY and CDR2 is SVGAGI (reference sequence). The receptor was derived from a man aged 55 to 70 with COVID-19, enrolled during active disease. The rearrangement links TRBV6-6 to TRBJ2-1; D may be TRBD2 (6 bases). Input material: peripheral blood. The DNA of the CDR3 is TGTGCCAGCAGTCGACTAGGTGGTACCAATGAGCAGTTCTTC. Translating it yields CASSRLGGTNEQFF.